This TCR beta chain comes out of a study of blood T cell repertoires in COVID-19. After removal of 3 bases from V and 0 bases from J, the junction contained 8 bases not matched to a gene. Germline V gene data show CDR1 as SGHDN and CDR2 as FVKESK. The CDR3 length is 18 residues. Here immunoSEQ multiplex PCR was the method, and the copy in TCRdb shows in-frame clones only, minus some. The table includes some 150,000 clones, 88% detected once. V and J are TRBV14 and TRBJ2-1; TRBD2 matches at 10 bases. The TCR comes from a man aged 45-60 years with active or convalescent COVID-19. Source material: peripheral blood. The CDR3 region is CASSHESGLASSYNEQFF. CDR3 bases: TGTGCCAGCAGCCACGAATCGGGACTAGCGAGCTCCTACAATGAGCAGTTCTTC.